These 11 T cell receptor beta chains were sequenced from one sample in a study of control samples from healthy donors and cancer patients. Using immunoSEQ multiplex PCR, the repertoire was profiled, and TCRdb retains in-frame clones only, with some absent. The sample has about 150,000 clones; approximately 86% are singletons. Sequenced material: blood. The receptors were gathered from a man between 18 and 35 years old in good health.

CDR3: CASSRPGGSYNEQFF. CDR3 bases: TGTGCCAGCAGTAGGCCGGGGGGCTCCTACAATGAGCAGTTCTTC. The chain carries TRBV28 and TRBJ2-1; TRBD2 matches at 7 bases. This CDR3 is 15 amino acids long. Germline loops: CDR1 MDHEN, CDR2 SYDVKM. Trimming removed 5 bases from V and 0 bases from J; junction bases left unmatched: 4. The variable domain in full, completed from reference TRBV28 and TRBJ2-1, reads DVKVTQSSRYLVKRTGEKVFLECVQDMDHENMFWYRQDPGLGLRLIYFSYDVKMKEKGDIPEGYSVSREKKERFSLILESASTNQTSMYLCASSRPGGSYNEQFFGPGTRLTVL.

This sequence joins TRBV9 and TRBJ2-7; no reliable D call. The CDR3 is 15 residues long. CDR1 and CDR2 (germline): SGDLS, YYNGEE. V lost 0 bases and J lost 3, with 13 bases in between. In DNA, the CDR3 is TGTGCCAGCAGCGTAGGTATGGGGTTAGGCTACGAGCAGTACTTC. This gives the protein CASSVGMGLGYEQYF.

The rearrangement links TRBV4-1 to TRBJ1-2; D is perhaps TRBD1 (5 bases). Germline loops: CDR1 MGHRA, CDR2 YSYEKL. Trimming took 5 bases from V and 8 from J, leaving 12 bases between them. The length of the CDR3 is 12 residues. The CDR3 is CASSGPRDGYTF. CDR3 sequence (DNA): TGCGCCAGCAGCGGACCCAGGGACGGCTACACCTTC.

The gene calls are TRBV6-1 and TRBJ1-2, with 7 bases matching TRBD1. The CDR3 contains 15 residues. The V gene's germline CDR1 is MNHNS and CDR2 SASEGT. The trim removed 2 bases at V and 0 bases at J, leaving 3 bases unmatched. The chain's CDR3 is CASSERTGPNYGYTF. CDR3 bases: TGTGCCAGCAGTGAAAGGACAGGTCCTAACTATGGCTACACCTTC.

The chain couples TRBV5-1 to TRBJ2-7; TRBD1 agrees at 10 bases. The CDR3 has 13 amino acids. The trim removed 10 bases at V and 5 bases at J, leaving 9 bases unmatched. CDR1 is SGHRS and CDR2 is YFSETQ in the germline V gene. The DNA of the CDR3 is TGCGCCCCTACCGGGACAGGGGTACACGAGCAGTACTTC. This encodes CAPTGTGVHEQYF.

The CDR3 DNA reads TGTGCCAGCAGCTTCAGATCGGGTTTTGAGGGGGCGGCAGGGGCCAACGTCCTGACTTTC. This encodes CASSFRSGFEGAAGANVLTF. The chain recombines TRBV7-8 with TRBJ2-6; TRBD1 aligns across 7 bases. The CDR3 covers 20 residues. With V trimmed by 3 bases and J by 4 bases, 18 bases remained unmatched. From germline, CDR1 is SGHVS and CDR2 FQNEAQ.

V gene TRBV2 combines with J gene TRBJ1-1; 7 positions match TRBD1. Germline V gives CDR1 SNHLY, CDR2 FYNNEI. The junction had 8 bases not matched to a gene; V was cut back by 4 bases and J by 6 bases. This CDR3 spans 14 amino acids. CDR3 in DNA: TGTGCCAGCAGTGTACTTATCACAGGGGCTGAAGCTTTCTTT. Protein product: CASSVLITGAEAFF.

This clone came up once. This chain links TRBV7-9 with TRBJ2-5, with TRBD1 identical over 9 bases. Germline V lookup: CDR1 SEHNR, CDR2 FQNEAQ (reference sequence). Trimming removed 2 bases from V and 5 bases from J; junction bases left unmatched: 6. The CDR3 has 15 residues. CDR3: CASSLRDRDWETQYF. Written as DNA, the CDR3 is TGTGCCAGCAGCTTAAGGGACAGGGATTGGGAGACCCAGTACTTC.

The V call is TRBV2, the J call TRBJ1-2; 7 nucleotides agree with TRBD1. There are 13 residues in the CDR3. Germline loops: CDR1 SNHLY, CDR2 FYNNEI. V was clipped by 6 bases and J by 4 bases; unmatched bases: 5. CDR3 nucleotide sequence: TGTGCCAGCAGAACGGGACAGACCTATGGCTACACCTTC. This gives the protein CASRTGQTYGYTF.

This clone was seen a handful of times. The CDR3 DNA reads TGTGCCAGCAGCCAAGGCGGGGGGTGGGGCGAGCAGTTCTTC. Residues: CASSQGGGWGEQFF. V usage is TRBV4-2 and J usage is TRBJ2-1; 8 nucleotides line up with TRBD2. The germline V gene has CDR1 LGHNA and CDR2 YNFKEQ. The J segment lost 10 bases and the V segment lost 1 base, leaving 6 bases of the junction unmatched. There are 14 residues in the CDR3.

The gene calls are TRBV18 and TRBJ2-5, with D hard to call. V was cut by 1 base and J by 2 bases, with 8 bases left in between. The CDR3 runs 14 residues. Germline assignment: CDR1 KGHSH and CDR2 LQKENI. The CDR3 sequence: CASSPRPGQETQYF. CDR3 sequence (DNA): TGTGCCAGCTCACCACGGCCGGGTCAAGAGACCCAGTACTTC.